This T cell receptor beta chain was observed in a study of blood T cell repertoires in COVID-19. Study information: The United States, Italy and Spain supplied acute and convalescent COVID-19 samples. Nucleic acid was either cDNA or gDNA, and it came from T cells, B-cell-depleted T cells, or PBMCs.

Original methodology: Nucleated cell number was recorded as an estimate derived from reference gene primer amplification. Generated by immunoSEQ multiplex PCR, the TCRdb table keeps only in-frame clones and is missing some. The V and J calls and clone size were taken over from that table, and D and trimming were inferred from the DNA. The sample includes some 34,000 clones, around 83% of them seen just once. Germline V gives CDR1 MDHEN, CDR2 SYDVKM. The CDR3 has 14 amino acids. Trimming cost V 4 bases and J 7 bases; bases outside gene matches: 2. As concerns this clone: This sample includes further DNA sequences coding for the same CDR3.

The sequence was obtained from a human donor in a cohort sampled during active COVID-19. The sample was peripheral blood. The V gene is TRBV28, the J gene TRBJ1-6; 9 positions match TRBD1. CDR3 sequence: CASSSGQGNSPLHF. Written as DNA, the CDR3 is TGTGCCAGCAGTTCGGGACAGGGCAATTCACCCCTCCACTTT.